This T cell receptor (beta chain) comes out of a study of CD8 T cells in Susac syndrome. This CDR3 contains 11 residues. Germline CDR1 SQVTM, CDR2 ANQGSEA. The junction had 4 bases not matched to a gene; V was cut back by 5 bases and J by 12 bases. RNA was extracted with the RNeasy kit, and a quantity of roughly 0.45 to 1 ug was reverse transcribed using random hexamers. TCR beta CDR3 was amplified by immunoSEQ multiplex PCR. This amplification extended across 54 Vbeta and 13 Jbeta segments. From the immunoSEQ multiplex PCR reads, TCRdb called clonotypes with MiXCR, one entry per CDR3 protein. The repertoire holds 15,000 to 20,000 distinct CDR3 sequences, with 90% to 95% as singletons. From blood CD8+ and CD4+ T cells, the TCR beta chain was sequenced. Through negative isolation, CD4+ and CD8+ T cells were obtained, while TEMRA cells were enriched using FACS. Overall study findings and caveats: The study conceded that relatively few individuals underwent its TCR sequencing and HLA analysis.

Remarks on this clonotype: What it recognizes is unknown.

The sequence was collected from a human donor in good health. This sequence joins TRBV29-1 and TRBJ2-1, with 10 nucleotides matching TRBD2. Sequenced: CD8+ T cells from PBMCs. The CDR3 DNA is TGCAGCGTTATAGCGGGAGGCCTGCAGTTCTTC. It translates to CSVIAGGLQFF.